This TCR beta chain appears in the sequencing data of a study of T cell repertoires in cytomegalovirus infection. Whole-study context: Public TCR beta signatures were indicative of both CMV infection and a matching HLA type.

Details on this clonotype: Its antigen remains unidentified.

One entry per CDR3 protein results from TCRdb running MiXCR on the reads. In the table there are some 300,000 distinct CDR3 sequences, under 20% of which are singletons. Whole-study results and caveats: Cumulative frequency of public TCR beta families picked out carriers of CMV plus the relevant HLA. Clonotypes of TCR beta that were HLA-C-restricted and CMV-specific dominated the ex vivo response.

The sample taken for sequencing was PBMCs. This clonotype was obtained from a human donor in good health (CMV status not recorded). Some clones in this sample may be carry-over from other donors' samples.

The CDR3 sequence is CASSSGGNTIYF. Written as DNA, the CDR3 is TGTGCCAGCAGTTCCGGGGGAAACACCATATATTTT. V gene TRBV6-2 or TRBV6-3 combines with J gene TRBJ1-3; D gene ambiguous. Germline CDR1 MNHEY, CDR2 SVGEGT. The CDR3 loop spans 12 amino acids. Deletions cut 4 bases from V and 4 bases from J, with 5 bases between.